The present T cell receptor (beta chain) was sequenced within a study of early T cells in non-severe SARS-CoV-2 infection. Turning to the study itself: Chains stayed unpaired after sequencing of bulk RNA from unsorted whole blood. Findings and limits, study-wide: Clonotype matching in VDJdb favored anti-spike CD8 responses and did not capture private and CD4 specificities.

Individual cDNA molecules received unique molecular identifiers during library preparation. TCRdb re-derived calls from the 5' RACE reads in MiXCR, one entry per CDR3 protein. Here the sample spans roughly 61,000 distinct CDR3 sequences, 10% being singletons. The table lists this clonotype with many counts. As yet, its antigen is unknown. CDR1 and CDR2 (germline): MDHEN, SYDVKM. Trimming left V 2 bases short and J 0 bases short, with 9 bases between. This CDR3 is 15 amino acids long. The rearrangement links TRBV28 to TRBJ2-3; maybe TRBD2 (5 bases). Sequencing used whole blood. The TCR originated in an adult who was a healthcare worker with PCR-confirmed SARS-CoV-2 infection or an uninfected control (not recorded which). CDR3 sequence: CASSLKWESTDTQYF. The CDR3 DNA follows: TGTGCCAGCAGTTTAAAGTGGGAGAGCACAGATACGCAGTATTTT.